The clone carrying this T cell receptor (beta chain) was counted ten times or more. The sample belongs to a study of low-dose radiotherapy and immunotherapy resistance in tumors. For the study at large: Treatment included intravenous cyclophosphamide dosed at 200 mg/m2 every two weeks, one day before radiation and immunotherapy. With cycle 1 day 1 as the start, patients took oral aspirin 300 mg daily for four cycles.

V lost 2 bases, J lost 6 bases, and 8 bases lay in between. Germline loops: CDR1 SGHVS, CDR2 FQNEAQ. There are 12 residues in the CDR3. Time point of the sample: after trial treatment. Treatment indicated: LDRT plus nivolumab, ipilimumab, low-dose cyclophosphamide and aspirin (RACIN trial). Low-dose radiotherapy and low-dose cyclophosphamide, together with aspirin, ipilimumab and nivolumab, were given to donors. Eligible patients bore advanced solid tumors devoid of tumor-infiltrating lymphocytes. First-strand cDNA used TRAV- and TRBV-specific primers, covering alpha and beta chains. With a V-primer adapter and a constant-region primer, TCRs were amplified for about 20 PCR cycles. One entry per CDR3 protein results from TCRdb running MiXCR on the reads. This table has 95,000 to 100,000 distinct CDR3 sequences, less than 25% appearing once.

V and J are TRBV7-8 and TRBJ2-7; D not certain. The clonotype was recovered from a male donor with prostate cancer. The sequenced sample was PBMCs, obtained after low-dose radiotherapy plus immunotherapy. CDR3 amino acids: CASSLPSLEQYF. Here the CDR3 DNA reads TGTGCCAGCAGCTTACCCAGCCTCGAGCAGTACTTC. Supplemented by reference TRBV7-8 and TRBJ2-7, the full variable domain reads GAGVSQSPRYKVAKRGQDVALRCDPISGHVSLFWYQQALGQGPEFLTYFQNEAQLDKSGLPSDRFFAERPEGSVSTLKIQRTQQEDSAVYLCASSLPSLEQYFGPGTRLTVT.